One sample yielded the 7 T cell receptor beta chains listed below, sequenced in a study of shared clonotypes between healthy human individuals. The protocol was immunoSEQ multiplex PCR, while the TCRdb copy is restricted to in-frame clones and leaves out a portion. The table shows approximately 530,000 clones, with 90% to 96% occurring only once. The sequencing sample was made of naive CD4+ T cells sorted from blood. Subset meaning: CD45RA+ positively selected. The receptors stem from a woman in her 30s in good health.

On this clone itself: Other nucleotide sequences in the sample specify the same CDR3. CDR3 protein: CASSPPGRYNEQFF. CDR3 coding DNA: TGTGCCAGCTCACCACCGGGGAGGTACAATGAGCAGTTCTTC. The V gene is TRBV18, the J gene TRBJ2-1, with a tentative D call TRBD2 (6 bases). CDR1 is KGHSH, CDR2 LQKENI, per germline. The CDR3 has 14 residues. V gave up 0 bases and J gave up 4 bases, with 7 bases separating them. The entire variable domain, with the rest obtained from reference TRBV18 and TRBJ2-1, is as follows: NAGVMQNPRHLVRRRGQEARLRCSPMKGHSHVYWYRQLPEEGLKFMVYLQKENIIDESGMPKERFSAEFPKEGPSILRIQQVVRGDSAAYFCASSPPGRYNEQFFGPGTRLTVL.

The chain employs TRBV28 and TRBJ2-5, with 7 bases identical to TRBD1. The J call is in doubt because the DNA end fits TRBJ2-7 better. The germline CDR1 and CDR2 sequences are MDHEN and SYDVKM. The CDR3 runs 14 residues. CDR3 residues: CASSSGTVEYEQYF. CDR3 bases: TGTGCCAGCAGCTCCGGGACAGTCGAGTACGAGCAGTACTTC.

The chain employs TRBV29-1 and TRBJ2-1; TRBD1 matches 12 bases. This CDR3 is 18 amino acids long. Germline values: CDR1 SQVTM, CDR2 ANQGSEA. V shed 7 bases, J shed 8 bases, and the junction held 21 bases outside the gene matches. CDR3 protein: CSAGRSLQTGTGGDEQFF. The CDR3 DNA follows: TGCAGCGCCGGCCGATCGTTACAAACCGGGACAGGGGGCGATGAGCAGTTCTTC.

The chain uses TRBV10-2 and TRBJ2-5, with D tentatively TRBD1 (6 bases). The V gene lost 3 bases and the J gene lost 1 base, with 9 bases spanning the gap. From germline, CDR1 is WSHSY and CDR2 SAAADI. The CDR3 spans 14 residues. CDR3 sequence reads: CASSEQGFQETQYF. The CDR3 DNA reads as TGCGCCAGCAGTGAACAGGGTTTCCAAGAGACCCAGTACTTC.

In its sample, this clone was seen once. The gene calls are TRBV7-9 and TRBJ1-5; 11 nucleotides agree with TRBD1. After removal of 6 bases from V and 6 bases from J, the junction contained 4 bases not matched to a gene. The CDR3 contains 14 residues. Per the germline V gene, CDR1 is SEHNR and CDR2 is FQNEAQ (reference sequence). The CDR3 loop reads CASSRTGGSQPQHF. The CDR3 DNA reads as TGTGCCAGCAGTCGGACAGGGGGCAGTCAGCCCCAGCATTTT.

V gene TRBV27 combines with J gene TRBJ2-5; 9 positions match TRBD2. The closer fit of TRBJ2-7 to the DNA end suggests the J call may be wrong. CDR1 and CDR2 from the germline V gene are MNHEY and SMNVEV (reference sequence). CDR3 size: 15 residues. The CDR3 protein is CASSFSGSGSGEQYF. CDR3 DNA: TGTGCCAGCAGTTTTAGCGGTAGCGGGAGTGGCGAGCAGTACTTC.

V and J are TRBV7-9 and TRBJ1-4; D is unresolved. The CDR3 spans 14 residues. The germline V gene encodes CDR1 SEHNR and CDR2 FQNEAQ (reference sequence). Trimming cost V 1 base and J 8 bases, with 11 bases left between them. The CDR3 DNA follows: TGTGCCAGCAGCTTAGAGGCAGGAGGCGAAAAACTGTTTTTT. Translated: CASSLEAGGEKLFF.